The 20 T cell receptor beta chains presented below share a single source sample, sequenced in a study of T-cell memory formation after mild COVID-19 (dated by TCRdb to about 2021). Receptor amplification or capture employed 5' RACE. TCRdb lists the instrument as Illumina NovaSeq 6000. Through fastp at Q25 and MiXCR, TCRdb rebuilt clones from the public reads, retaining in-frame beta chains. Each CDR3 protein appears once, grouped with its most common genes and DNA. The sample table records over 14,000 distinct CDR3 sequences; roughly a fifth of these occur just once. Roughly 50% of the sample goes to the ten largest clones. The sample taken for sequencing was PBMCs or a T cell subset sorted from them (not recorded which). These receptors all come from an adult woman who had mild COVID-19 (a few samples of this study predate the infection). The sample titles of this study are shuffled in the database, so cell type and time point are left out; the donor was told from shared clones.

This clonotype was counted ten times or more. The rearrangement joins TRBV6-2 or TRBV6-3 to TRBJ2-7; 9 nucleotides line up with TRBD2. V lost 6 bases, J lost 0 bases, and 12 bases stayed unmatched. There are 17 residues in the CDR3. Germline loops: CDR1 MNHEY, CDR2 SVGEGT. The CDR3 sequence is CASRPLVAGATSYEQYF. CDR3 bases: TGTGCCAGCAGACCCCTGGTAGCGGGGGCCACCTCCTACGAGCAGTACTTC.

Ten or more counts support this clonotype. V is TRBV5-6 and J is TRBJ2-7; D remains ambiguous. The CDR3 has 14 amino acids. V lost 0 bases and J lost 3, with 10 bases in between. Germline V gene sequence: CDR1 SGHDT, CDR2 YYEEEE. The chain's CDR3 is CASSLDGRYYEQYF. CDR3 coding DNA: TGTGCCAGCAGCTTGGATGGCAGGTACTACGAGCAGTACTTC. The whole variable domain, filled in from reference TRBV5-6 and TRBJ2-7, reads DAGVTQSPTHLIKTRGQQVTLRCSPKSGHDTVSWYQQALGQGPQFIFQYYEEEERQRGNFPDRFSGHQFPNYSSELNVNALLLGDSALYLCASSLDGRYYEQYFGPGTRLTVT.

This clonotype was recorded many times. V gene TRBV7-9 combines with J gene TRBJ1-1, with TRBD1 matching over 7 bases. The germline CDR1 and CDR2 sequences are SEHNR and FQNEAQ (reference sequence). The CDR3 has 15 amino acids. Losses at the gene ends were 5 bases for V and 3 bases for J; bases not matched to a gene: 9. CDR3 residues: CASSPRGGLDTEAFF. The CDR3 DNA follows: TGTGCCAGCAGCCCCAGGGGGGGTCTCGACACTGAAGCTTTCTTT.

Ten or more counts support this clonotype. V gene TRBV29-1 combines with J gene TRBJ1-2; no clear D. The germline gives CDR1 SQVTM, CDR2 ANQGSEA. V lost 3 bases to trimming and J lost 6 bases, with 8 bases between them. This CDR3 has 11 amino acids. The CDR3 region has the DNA TGCAGCGTTGAGGGTTTTGATGGCTACACCTTC. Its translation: CSVEGFDGYTF.

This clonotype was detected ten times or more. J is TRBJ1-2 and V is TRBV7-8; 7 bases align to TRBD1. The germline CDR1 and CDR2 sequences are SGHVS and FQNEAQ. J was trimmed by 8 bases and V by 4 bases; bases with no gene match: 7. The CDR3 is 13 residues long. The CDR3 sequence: CASSSTGLSGYTF. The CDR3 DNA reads TGTGCCAGCAGCTCGACAGGGTTAAGCGGCTACACCTTC. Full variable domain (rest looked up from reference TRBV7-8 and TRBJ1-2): GAGVSQSPRYKVAKRGQDVALRCDPISGHVSLFWYQQALGQGPEFLTYFQNEAQLDKSGLPSDRFFAERPEGSVSTLKIQRTQQEDSAVYLCASSSTGLSGYTFGSGTRLTVV.

The CDR3 spells CASSYATGHNEQFF. For the CDR3, the DNA is TGTGCCAGCAGTTACGCGACAGGGCACAATGAGCAGTTCTTC. The gene calls are TRBV6-2 or TRBV6-3 and TRBJ2-1; 7 bases are a match to TRBD1. The trim removed 2 bases at V and 5 bases at J, leaving 3 bases unmatched. This CDR3 has 14 residues. Germline V gene data show CDR1 as MNHEY and CDR2 as SVGEGT.

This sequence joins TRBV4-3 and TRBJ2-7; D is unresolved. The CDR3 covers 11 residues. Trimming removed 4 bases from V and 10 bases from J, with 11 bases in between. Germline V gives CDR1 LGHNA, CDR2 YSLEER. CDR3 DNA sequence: TGCGCCAGCAGCCCACTATGTACACAGTACTTC. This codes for CASSPLCTQYF.

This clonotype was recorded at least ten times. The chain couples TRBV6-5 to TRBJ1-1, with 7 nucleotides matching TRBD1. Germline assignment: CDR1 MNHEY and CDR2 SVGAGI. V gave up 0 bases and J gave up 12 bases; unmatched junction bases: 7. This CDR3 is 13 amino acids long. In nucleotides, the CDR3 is TGTGCCAGCAGTTACTCTCAGGACAGGAGGACTTTCTTT. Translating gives CASSYSQDRRTFF.

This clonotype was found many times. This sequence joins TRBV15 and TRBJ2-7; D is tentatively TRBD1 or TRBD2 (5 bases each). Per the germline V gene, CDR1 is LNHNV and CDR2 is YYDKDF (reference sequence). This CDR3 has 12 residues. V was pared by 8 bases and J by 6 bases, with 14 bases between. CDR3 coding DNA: TGTGCCACCGCACTGGGGACGGGCGAGCAGTACTTC. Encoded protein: CATALGTGEQYF.

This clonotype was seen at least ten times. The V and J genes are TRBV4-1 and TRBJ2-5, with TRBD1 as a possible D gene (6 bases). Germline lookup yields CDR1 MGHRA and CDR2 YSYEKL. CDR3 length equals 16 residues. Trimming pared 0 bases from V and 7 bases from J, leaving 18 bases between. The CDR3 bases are TGCGCCAGCAGCCAAGATCGGGACATGTTTTTGGGGACCCAGTACTTC. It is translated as CASSQDRDMFLGTQYF.

CDR3 nucleotide sequence: TGCAGTGCTAGAGACCCCAGGGGCTCTCAAAACATTCAGTACTTC. It specifies CSARDPRGSQNIQYF. This chain links TRBV20-1 with TRBJ2-4; TRBD1 is a possible D gene (6 bases). Trimming removed 0 bases from V and 5 bases from J, with 14 bases in between. This CDR3 has 15 amino acids. Germline-derived CDR1 and CDR2 are DFQATT and SNEGSKA (reference sequence).

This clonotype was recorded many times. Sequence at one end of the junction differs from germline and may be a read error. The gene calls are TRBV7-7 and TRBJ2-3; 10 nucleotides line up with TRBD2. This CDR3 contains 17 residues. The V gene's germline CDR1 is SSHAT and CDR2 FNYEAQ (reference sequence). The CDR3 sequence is CASSLAPLAGEIDTQYF. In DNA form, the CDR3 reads TGTGCTAGCAGCTTAGCCCCGCTAGCGGGAGAAATAGATACGCAGTATTTT.

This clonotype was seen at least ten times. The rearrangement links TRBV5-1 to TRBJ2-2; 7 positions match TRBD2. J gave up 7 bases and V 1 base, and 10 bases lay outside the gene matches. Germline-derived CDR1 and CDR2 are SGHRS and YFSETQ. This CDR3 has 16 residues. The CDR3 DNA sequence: TGCGCCAGCAGCTTGAGTTGGGAGGGCGGAAACGGGGAGCTGTTTTTT. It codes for CASSLSWEGGNGELFF.

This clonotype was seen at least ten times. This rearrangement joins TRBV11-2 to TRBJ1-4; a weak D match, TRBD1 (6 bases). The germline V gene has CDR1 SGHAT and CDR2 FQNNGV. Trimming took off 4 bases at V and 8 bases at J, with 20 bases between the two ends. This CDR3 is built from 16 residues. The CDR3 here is CASSSQQGPFEEKLFF. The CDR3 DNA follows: TGTGCCAGCAGCTCGCAACAGGGACCCTTCGAGGAAAAACTGTTTTTT.

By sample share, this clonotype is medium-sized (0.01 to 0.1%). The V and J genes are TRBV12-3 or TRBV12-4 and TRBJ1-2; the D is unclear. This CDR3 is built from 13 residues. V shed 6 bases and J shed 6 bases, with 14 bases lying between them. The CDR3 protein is CASSYYPDDGYTF. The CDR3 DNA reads TGTGCCAGCAGCTACTATCCGGACGATGGCTACACCTTC.

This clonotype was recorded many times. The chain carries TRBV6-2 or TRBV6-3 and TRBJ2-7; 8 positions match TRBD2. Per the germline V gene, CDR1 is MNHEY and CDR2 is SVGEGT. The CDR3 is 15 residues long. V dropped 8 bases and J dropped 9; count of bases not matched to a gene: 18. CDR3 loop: CASQFAGREGWGQYF. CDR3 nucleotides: TGTGCCAGCCAGTTCGCCGGGAGGGAAGGATGGGGGCAGTACTTC.

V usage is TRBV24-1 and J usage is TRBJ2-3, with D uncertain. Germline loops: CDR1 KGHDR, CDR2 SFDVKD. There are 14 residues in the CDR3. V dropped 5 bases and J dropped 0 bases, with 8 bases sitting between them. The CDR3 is CATSAPESTDTQYF. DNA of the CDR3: TGTGCCACCAGTGCCCCGGAGAGCACAGATACGCAGTATTTT.

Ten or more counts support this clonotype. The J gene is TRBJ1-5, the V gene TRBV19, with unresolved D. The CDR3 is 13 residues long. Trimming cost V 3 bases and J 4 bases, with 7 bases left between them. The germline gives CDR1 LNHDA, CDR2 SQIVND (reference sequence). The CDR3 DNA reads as TGTGCCAGTAGTATTCGGGAGAATCAGCCCCAGCATTTT. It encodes CASSIRENQPQHF.

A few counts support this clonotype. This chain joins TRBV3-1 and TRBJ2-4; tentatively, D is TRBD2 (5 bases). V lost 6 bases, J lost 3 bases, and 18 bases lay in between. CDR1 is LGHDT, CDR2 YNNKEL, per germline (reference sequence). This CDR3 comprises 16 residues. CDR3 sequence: CASRGMRASDKNIQYF. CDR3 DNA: TGTGCCAGCAGGGGGATGAGGGCCTCTGACAAAAACATTCAGTACTTC.

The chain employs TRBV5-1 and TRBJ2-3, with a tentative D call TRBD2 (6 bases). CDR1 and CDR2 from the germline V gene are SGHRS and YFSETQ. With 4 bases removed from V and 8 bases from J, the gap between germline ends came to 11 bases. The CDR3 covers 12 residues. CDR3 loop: CASSPGEITQYF. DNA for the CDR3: TGCGCCAGCAGCCCGGGAGAGATTACGCAGTATTTT.